What follows are 29 T cell receptor beta chains derived from one specimen sequenced in a study of OX40 agonist ivuxolimab in advanced cancers. The table came from immunoSEQ multiplex PCR; TCRdb's copy has only in-frame clones and leaves some out. The sample contains fewer than 80,000 clones, around 90% of which appear only once. The specimen comprised CD4+ or CD8+ T cells sorted from blood, sampled in a trial of the OX40 agonist ivuxolimab. These receptors were obtained from an adult with an advanced solid tumor such as melanoma, head and neck, liver or kidney cancer.

This clone was counted a single time. The gene calls are TRBV4-2 and TRBJ1-4; D possibly corresponds to TRBD1 (5 bases). Trimming stripped 0 bases from V and 7 bases from J, with 15 bases between. The CDR3 has 16 amino acids. Per germline, CDR1 LGHNA and CDR2 YNFKEQ. The CDR3 region has the DNA TGTGCCAGCAGCCAAGATCTGGGGGGGGTAGGTGAAAAACTGTTTTTT. It encodes CASSQDLGGVGEKLFF.

This chain joins TRBV13 and TRBJ2-4, with 7 nucleotides matching TRBD1. V trimming: 5 bases; J trimming: 6 bases; junction bases outside the gene matches: 10. This CDR3 comprises 15 residues. The V gene's germline CDR1 is PRHDT and CDR2 FYEKMQ (reference sequence). The CDR3 DNA is TGTGCCAGCAGCCCTCAGACAGGGATGGGAAACATTCAGTACTTC. The encoded protein is CASSPQTGMGNIQYF.

The rearrangement links TRBV4-3 to TRBJ2-7; 8 nucleotides line up with TRBD2. V lost 0 bases and J lost 2; bases outside the gene matches: 12. The CDR3 has 18 residues. Germline CDR1 LGHNA, CDR2 YSLEER. CDR3 in amino acids: CASSQEGRTREDTYEQYF. Written as DNA, the CDR3 is TGCGCCAGCAGCCAAGAAGGCAGGACGCGGGAGGATACCTACGAGCAGTACTTC.

This chain connects TRBV27 to TRBJ2-1; D possibly corresponds to TRBD2 (5 bases). V was trimmed by 8 bases and J by 0 bases, leaving 11 bases between them. CDR3 size: 14 residues. Germline loops: CDR1 MNHEY, CDR2 SMNVEV (reference sequence). CDR3 sequence (DNA): TGTGCCAGCTCGCTGGGGAGCTCCTACAATGAGCAGTTCTTC. It is translated as CASSLGSSYNEQFF.

The J gene is TRBJ2-1, the V gene TRBV6-5; TRBD2 matches 13 bases. This CDR3 spans 15 amino acids. Trimming at V came to 4 bases and at J to 7 bases, leaving 4 bases not matched to a gene. Per germline, CDR1 MNHEY and CDR2 SVGAGI. CDR3 loop: CASSSLAGGGNEQFF. The CDR3 DNA follows: TGTGCCAGCAGTTCACTAGCGGGAGGGGGGAATGAGCAGTTCTTC.

V and J are TRBV19 and TRBJ2-5; 10 nucleotides align to TRBD2. Germline loops: CDR1 LNHDA, CDR2 SQIVND (reference sequence). The CDR3 length is 15 residues. The ends lost 3 bases at V and 4 bases at J; junction bases unmatched: 5. CDR3 bases: TGTGCCAGTAGTATTTCGGGACTAGCGAGAGAGACCCAGTACTTC. This encodes CASSISGLARETQYF.

The CDR3 is CASSSNRGPEPTGELFF. The CDR3 DNA reads TGTGCCAGCAGTTCCAACAGGGGCCCTGAACCGACCGGGGAGCTGTTTTTT. The rearrangement uses TRBV2 and TRBJ2-2; 7 bases agree with TRBD1. Germline assignment: CDR1 SNHLY and CDR2 FYNNEI. The V segment lost 5 bases and the J segment 5 bases; nucleotides outside the gene matches: 14. The CDR3 loop spans 17 amino acids.

V usage is TRBV28 and J usage is TRBJ2-5; 9 bases match TRBD2. The CDR3 consists of 16 residues. The V and J ends lost 2 bases and 4 bases, in that order; junction bases with no gene match: 8. In germline, CDR1 is MDHEN, CDR2 SYDVKM. CDR3 protein: CASSLNVAGEAETQYF. The CDR3 bases are TGTGCCAGCAGTTTAAACGTAGCGGGAGAAGCAGAGACCCAGTACTTC.

V usage is TRBV14 and J usage is TRBJ2-7; D is unclear. V gave up 0 bases and J gave up 2 bases, with 20 bases separating them. Germline V CDR1 and CDR2: SGHDN, FVKESK. The CDR3 is made up of 18 amino acids. The DNA for the CDR3 is TGTGCCAGCAGCCAAGAGGTGGGCCCCGGATCCCTGCCCTACGAGCAGTACTTC. It is translated as CASSQEVGPGSLPYEQYF.

V is TRBV27 and J is TRBJ2-2; D unresolved. Between the trimmed V and J ends, which lost 5 bases and 6 bases, there was a span of 10 bases. The germline V gene encodes CDR1 MNHEY and CDR2 SMNVEV (reference sequence). CDR3 length equals 13 residues. CDR3 DNA sequence: TGTGCCAGCAGTCTGTTAGGGCCCGGGGAGCTGTTTTTT. Its protein product is CASSLLGPGELFF.

The chain links TRBV19 to TRBJ2-5; 14 bases agree with TRBD2. The CDR3 runs 16 residues. Germline trimming cut 3 bases from V and 5 bases from J; bases unmatched to any gene: 5. Germline CDR1 reads LNHDA; CDR2 reads SQIVND (reference sequence). The CDR3 DNA reads as TGTGCCAGTAGTATCGGGACTAGCGGGGGCGGGGAGACCCAGTACTTC. Translation: CASSIGTSGGGETQYF.

This clone was observed a single time. The chain couples TRBV11-2 to TRBJ2-1; D unclear. Germline assignment: CDR1 SGHAT and CDR2 FQNNGV. The length of the CDR3 is 14 residues. V lost 1 base and J 6 bases, leaving 10 bases between the germline ends. The CDR3 reads CASSLVPAPNEQFF. DNA of the CDR3: TGTGCCAGCAGCTTAGTTCCTGCCCCCAATGAGCAGTTCTTC.

The J gene is TRBJ2-4, the V gene TRBV13; possible D gene TRBD1, 6 bases. The CDR3 is made up of 14 amino acids. Trimming pared 5 bases from V and 3 bases from J, leaving 11 bases between. Germline lookup yields CDR1 PRHDT and CDR2 FYEKMQ (reference sequence). DNA of the CDR3: TGTGCCAGCAGCCTCCGACAGGACAAAAACATTCAGTACTTC. Protein: CASSLRQDKNIQYF.

V gene TRBV7-8 combines with J gene TRBJ1-1, with TRBD1 as a possible D gene (5 bases). This CDR3 has 16 amino acids. The V gene's germline CDR1 is SGHVS and CDR2 FQNEAQ. With 4 bases removed from V and 0 bases from J, the gap between germline ends came to 15 bases. Here the CDR3 reads CASSSSDRGMNTEAFF. The DNA of the CDR3 is TGTGCCAGCAGCTCCAGTGATAGGGGAATGAACACTGAAGCTTTCTTT.

The chain carries TRBV7-3 and TRBJ2-5, with TRBD2 matching 11 bases. This CDR3 has 20 residues. Germline V gene sequence: CDR1 SGHTA, CDR2 FQGTGA. Trimming at V came to 1 base and at J to 0 bases, leaving 13 bases not matched to a gene. The CDR3 nucleotides read TGTGCCAGCAGCTTAAATTCCGGGACTAGCGGTCCTGAGTACCAAGAGACCCAGTACTTC. Translating gives CASSLNSGTSGPEYQETQYF. The variable domain in full, with the rest retrieved from reference TRBV7-3 and TRBJ2-5, is GAGVSQTPSNKVTEKGKYVELRCDPISGHTALYWYRQSLGQGPEFLIYFQGTGAADDSGLPNDRFFAVRPEGSVSTLKIQRTERGDSAVYLCASSLNSGTSGPEYQETQYFGPGTRLLVL.

This chain links TRBV6-5 with TRBJ1-1; possibly TRBD1 for D (6 bases). The germline V and J ends were trimmed by 0 bases and 6 bases, with 14 bases remaining between them. CDR1 and CDR2 from the germline V gene are MNHEY and SVGAGI. The CDR3 extends over 15 amino acids. The DNA for the CDR3 is TGTGCCAGCAGTTACTCGACCGGAGGGACATCTGAAGCTTTCTTT. This translates into CASSYSTGGTSEAFF.

This clone has only one observation. The rearrangement joins TRBV9 to TRBJ2-3; 8 bases align to TRBD1. The CDR3 length is 13 residues. CDR1 and CDR2 from the germline V gene are SGDLS and YYNGEE. The junction had 1 base not matched to a gene; V was cut back by 3 bases and J by 4 bases. The CDR3 DNA is TGTGCCAGCAGCGCACAGGGGGCAGATACGCAGTATTTT. Amino acids: CASSAQGADTQYF.

This clone appeared a single time. This chain uses TRBV11-1 with TRBJ1-6, with D possibly TRBD1 on 5 matching bases. V lost 2 bases to trimming and J lost 8 bases, with 13 bases between them. The CDR3 covers 15 residues. CDR1 and CDR2 from the germline V gene are SGHAT and FQDESV (reference sequence). This CDR3 reads CASSLRDGTYSPLHF. The CDR3 coding sequence is TGTGCCAGCAGCTTACGGGACGGAACCTATTCACCCCTCCACTTT.

V is TRBV29-1 and J is TRBJ1-1; D is unresolved. The V end lost 4 bases, the J end lost 4 bases, and 7 bases lay between the germline ends. Germline V gives CDR1 SQVTM, CDR2 ANQGSEA. The CDR3 sequence is 11 residues long. CDR3 coding DNA: TGCAGCGTTGTAGATGGCACTGAAGCTTTCTTT. Its protein is CSVVDGTEAFF.

CDR3 sequence reads: CASRRTGTSSYGQYF. The CDR3 DNA follows: TGTGCCAGCAGACGAACCGGGACTAGCTCTTATGGGCAGTATTTT. The chain joins TRBV7-8 to TRBJ2-3, with 9 bases aligning to TRBD2. The germline gives CDR1 SGHVS, CDR2 FQNEAQ. The CDR3 extends over 15 amino acids. The V gene end was trimmed by 6 bases and the J gene end by 11 bases; junction bases not matched to a gene: 15. The full variable domain, rest sourced from reference TRBV7-8 and TRBJ2-3, is GAGVSQSPRYKVAKRGQDVALRCDPISGHVSLFWYQQALGQGPEFLTYFQNEAQLDKSGLPSDRFFAERPEGSVSTLKIQRTQQEDSAVYLCASRRTGTSSYGQYFGPGTRLTVL.

The rearrangement links TRBV19 to TRBJ1-1; no clear D. Trimming cost V 5 bases and J 0 bases, with 7 bases left between them. Germline CDR1 and CDR2: LNHDA and SQIVND (reference sequence). The CDR3 length is 13 residues. CDR3 sequence: CASSETLNTEAFF. CDR3 coding DNA: TGTGCCAGTAGTGAGACCTTGAACACTGAAGCTTTCTTT.

This chain connects TRBV25-1 to TRBJ1-3; no reliable D call. The V end was cut by 2 bases, the J end by 2 bases, with 4 bases between. CDR1 MGHDK and CDR2 SYGVNS come from the germline V gene. The CDR3 covers 13 residues. CDR3 in DNA: TGTGCCAGCAGTGAAAACCCTGGAAACACCATATATTTT. Translation gives CASSENPGNTIYF.

This rearrangement joins TRBV27 to TRBJ2-1; 10 bases line up with TRBD2. This CDR3 spans 15 amino acids. The ends lost 5 bases at V and 8 bases at J; junction bases unmatched: 9. The V gene's germline CDR1 is MNHEY and CDR2 SMNVEV (reference sequence). The CDR3 sequence is CASSTSGAFWDEQFF. As DNA, the CDR3 is TGTGCCAGCAGTACTAGCGGGGCCTTTTGGGATGAGCAGTTCTTC.

V and J are TRBV27 and TRBJ2-3; D may be TRBD2 (6 bases). The ends were cut back, 4 bases at V and 3 bases at J, with 17 bases in the middle. The CDR3 totals 16 residues. Germline values: CDR1 MNHEY, CDR2 SMNVEV (reference sequence). CDR3 residues: CASSSRGSGVTDTQYF. The CDR3 DNA sequence: TGTGCCAGCAGTTCTCGGGGTAGCGGTGTAACAGATACGCAGTATTTT.

This sequence joins TRBV11-2 and TRBJ2-2, with TRBD1 as a possible D gene (5 bases). V was cut by 5 bases and J by 0 bases, with 13 bases left in between. Germline loops: CDR1 SGHAT, CDR2 FQNNGV. The CDR3 extends over 16 amino acids. Here the CDR3 DNA reads TGTGCCAGCAGCCCTACCCCAGGGTCGAACACCGGGGAGCTGTTTTTT. Encoded protein: CASSPTPGSNTGELFF.

The chain recombines TRBV7-6 with TRBJ2-6; D is ambiguous. The CDR3 has 15 residues. V was shortened by 0 bases and J by 0 bases, with 3 bases between the two germline ends. Per germline, CDR1 SGHVS and CDR2 FNYEAQ. CDR3 in amino acids: CASSLAYSGANVLTF. In DNA, the CDR3 is TGTGCCAGCAGCTTAGCGTACTCTGGGGCCAACGTCCTGACTTTC. The whole variable domain, remainder taken from reference TRBV7-6 and TRBJ2-6, is GAGVSQSPRYKVTKRGQDVALRCDPISGHVSLYWYRQALGQGPEFLTYFNYEAQQDKSGLPNDRFSAERPEGSISTLTIQRTEQRDSAMYRCASSLAYSGANVLTFGAGSRLTVL.

With regard to this clone: This specimen includes other DNA sequences encoding the same CDR3. The genes are TRBV19 and TRBJ1-1; D gene uncertain. The V gene lost 3 bases and the J gene lost 3 bases, with 5 bases spanning the gap. Germline CDR1 and CDR2: LNHDA and SQIVND (reference sequence). This CDR3 comprises 12 residues. This chain's CDR3 is CASSIGYTEAFF. The CDR3 DNA reads as TGTGCCAGTAGTATTGGCTACACTGAAGCTTTCTTT.

In this sample, this clone turned up a few times. This chain connects TRBV19 to TRBJ1-1, with no clear D. The V and J ends lost 3 bases and 6 bases respectively, with 11 bases between them. From germline, CDR1 is LNHDA and CDR2 SQIVND (reference sequence). The CDR3 sequence is 13 residues long. CDR3 DNA: TGTGCCAGTAGTATGGGCCTCGATGCTGAAGCTTTCTTT. Translating it yields CASSMGLDAEAFF.

The chain is built from TRBV6-5 and TRBJ2-5; a possible D gene is TRBD2 (5 bases). V dropped 5 bases and J dropped 2 bases, with 15 bases sitting between them. Germline-derived CDR1 and CDR2 are MNHEY and SVGAGI. The CDR3 has 15 residues. The CDR3 bases are TGTGCCAGCAGTATACTGGCTCGCGGGCAAGAGACCCAGTACTTC. Translation gives CASSILARGQETQYF.